This TCR beta chain was identified in a study of tumor-infiltrating lymphocytes in primary liver carcinoma. A primer matching the constant region was used to make TCR beta cDNA from approximately 0.45 ug of total RNA. Three nested multiplex PCR rounds, a slightly modified ARM-PCR method, built the TCR beta libraries. The two initial PCR rounds, about 9 cycles each, used TRBV1-TRBV30 forward and C-beta reverse primers. TCRdb reprocessed the multiplex PCR reads via MiXCR and lists one record per CDR3 protein. Of fewer than 50,000 distinct CDR3 sequences listed, more than 70% are singletons. The source material, roughly 18-31 mg of unsorted bulk tissue, was used to co-extract RNA and DNA. CDR1 and CDR2 from the germline V gene are SGHKS and YYEKEE (reference sequence). This CDR3 spans 13 amino acids. This clonotype came up once. A read error may account for a junction end that differs from germline.

Input material: tumor-adjacent normal liver tissue. The chain carries TRBV5-5 and TRBJ2-1; D not resolved. The source is a woman aged 25 to 39 with primary liver carcinoma and hepatitis B virus infection. The CDR3 bases are TGTGCCAGCAGATGGGGTGTGCTAGGTGAGGAGTTCTTC. The encoded protein is CASRWGVLGEEFF.